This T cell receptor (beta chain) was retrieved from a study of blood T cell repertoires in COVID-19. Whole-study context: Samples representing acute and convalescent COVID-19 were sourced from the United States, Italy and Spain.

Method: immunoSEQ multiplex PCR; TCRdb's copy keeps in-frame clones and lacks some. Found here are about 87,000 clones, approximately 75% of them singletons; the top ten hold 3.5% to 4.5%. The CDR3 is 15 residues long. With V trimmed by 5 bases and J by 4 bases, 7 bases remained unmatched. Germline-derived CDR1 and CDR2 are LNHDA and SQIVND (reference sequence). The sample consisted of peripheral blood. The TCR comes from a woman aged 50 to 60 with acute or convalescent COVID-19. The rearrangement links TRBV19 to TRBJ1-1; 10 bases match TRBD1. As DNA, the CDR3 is TGTGCCAGTAGTTCCGACAGGGGGCTGGGCACTGAAGCTTTCTTT. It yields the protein CASSSDRGLGTEAFF.